Presented here are 8 T cell receptor beta chains from one specimen sequenced in a study of CD8+CD57+ T cells in acquired aplastic anemia listed by TCRdb under 2018. Flow cytometry had shown CD8+CD57+ cell expansion in the patients selected for sequencing. The sequencing machine was an Illumina HiSeq 2000. TCR beta VDJ combination and CDR3 sequence profiling used genomic DNA as the template. TCRdb took the public reads, trimmed them with fastp at Q25, ran MiXCR for clone calling and kept in-frame beta chains. One record per CDR3 amino acid sequence lists the most common genes and DNA. The sample yields 150,000 to 200,000 distinct CDR3 sequences; less than 60% were counted once. Clones ranked in the top ten supply around 2% of the sample. The specimen sequenced was sorted CD4+, CD8+, or CD8+CD57+ T cells (not recorded which) from PBMCs. These receptors all stem from a human donor with aplastic anemia.

The chain employs TRBV20-1 and TRBJ2-7, with 12 bases identical to TRBD2. Germline-derived CDR1 and CDR2 are DFQATT and SNEGSKA (reference sequence). The CDR3 is 15 amino acids. V lost 4 bases, J lost 2 bases, and 6 bases stayed unmatched. For the CDR3, the DNA is TGCAGTGCTAAGGGACTAGCGGGCCGCACCTACGAGCAGTACTTC. Its translation: CSAKGLAGRTYEQYF.

The chain couples TRBV5-4 to TRBJ2-7; 8 bases map to TRBD2. The CDR3 consists of 15 residues. V was pared by 0 bases and J by 7 bases, with 9 bases of the junction left unmatched. Looked up from germline, CDR1 is SGHNT and CDR2 is YYREEE (reference sequence). CDR3 in amino acids: CASSLATTGGQEQYF. CDR3 coding DNA: TGTGCCAGCAGCTTGGCTACGACGGGGGGGCAGGAGCAGTACTTC.

This clonotype was counted at least ten times. The chain has TRBV20-1 and TRBJ1-4; D is unclear. Trimming took 0 bases from V and 8 from J, leaving 16 bases between them. This CDR3 contains 15 residues. The V gene's germline CDR1 is DFQATT and CDR2 SNEGSKA (reference sequence). The CDR3 here is CSARDLGKSPEKLFF. DNA of the CDR3: TGCAGTGCTAGAGATTTGGGGAAAAGCCCCGAAAAACTGTTTTTT.

In the case of this clonotype: Lacking the conserved final phenylalanine or tryptophan, this CDR3 likely reflects a read error. The chain carries TRBV7-2 and TRBJ2-6; no clear D gene. CDR3 length: 13 amino acids. The ends were cut back, 3 bases at V and 0 bases at J, with 0 bases in the middle. Germline V gene lookup returns CDR1 SGHTA and CDR2 FQGNSA. In DNA form, the CDR3 reads TGTGCCAGCAGCTTCTCTGGGGCCAACGTCCTGACTAGA. This translates into CASSFSGANVLTR.

This clonotype was seen ten or more times. The chain uses TRBV5-1 and TRBJ1-4; the D gene is possibly TRBD1 (6 bases). Trimming stripped 5 bases from V and 5 bases from J, with 10 bases between. The CDR3 sequence is 13 residues long. Germline loops: CDR1 SGHRS, CDR2 YFSETQ. The CDR3 DNA sequence: TGCGCCAGCAGATACGGACAGAATGAAAAACTGTTTTTT. Its protein is CASRYGQNEKLFF. The whole variable domain, remainder taken from reference TRBV5-1 and TRBJ1-4, is KAGVTQTPRYLIKTRGQQVTLSCSPISGHRSVSWYQQTPGQGLQFLFEYFSETQRNKGNFPGRFSGRQFSNSRSEMNVSTLELGDSALYLCASRYGQNEKLFFGSGTQLSVL.

In regard to this clonotype: A read error may explain this, as a much larger clone is one base away. This sequence joins TRBV6-5 and TRBJ1-1, with D hard to call. This CDR3 is 14 amino acids long. The germline V gene has CDR1 MNHEY and CDR2 SVGAGI. The DNA for the CDR3 is TGTGCCAGCAGTTACCGCCGGGAGTCCACTGAAGTTTTCTTT. Protein sequence: CASSYRRESTEVFF.

The rearrangement links TRBV5-1 to TRBJ2-1, with 9 bases matching TRBD2. The CDR3 runs 18 residues. Germline CDR1 is SGHRS and CDR2 is YFSETQ. After removal of 3 bases from V and 4 bases from J, the junction contained 14 bases not matched to a gene. CDR3 DNA sequence: TGCGCCAGCAGCTACAACAACCACGCGGGGGGGTCATACAATGAGCAGTTCTTC. The encoded protein is CASSYNNHAGGSYNEQFF.

This rearrangement joins TRBV24-1 to TRBJ2-7; no reliable D call. The CDR3 runs 17 residues. Germline V gene data show CDR1 as KGHDR and CDR2 as SFDVKD. Trimming pared 4 bases from V and 0 bases from J, leaving 18 bases between. The DNA for the CDR3 is TGTGCCACCAGTGAAGATAACCAAGGCCCGAGCTCCTACGAGCAGTACTTC. This codes for CATSEDNQGPSSYEQYF.